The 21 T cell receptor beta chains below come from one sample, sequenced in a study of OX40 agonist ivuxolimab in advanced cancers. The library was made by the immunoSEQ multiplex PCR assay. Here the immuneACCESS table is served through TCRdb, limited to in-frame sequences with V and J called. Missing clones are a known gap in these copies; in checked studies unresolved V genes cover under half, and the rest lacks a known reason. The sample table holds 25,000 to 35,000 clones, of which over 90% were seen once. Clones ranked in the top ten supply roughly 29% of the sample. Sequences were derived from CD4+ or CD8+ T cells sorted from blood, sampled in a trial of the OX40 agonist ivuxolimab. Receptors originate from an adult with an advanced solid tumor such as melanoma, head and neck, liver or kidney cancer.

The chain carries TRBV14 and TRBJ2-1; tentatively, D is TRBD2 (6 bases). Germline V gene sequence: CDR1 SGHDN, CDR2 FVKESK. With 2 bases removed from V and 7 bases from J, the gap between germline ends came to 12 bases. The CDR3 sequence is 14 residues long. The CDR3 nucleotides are TGTGCCAGCAGCCAAACGGGAGCCGGGAATGAGCAGTTCTTC. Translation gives CASSQTGAGNEQFF. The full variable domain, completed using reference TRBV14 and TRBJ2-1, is EAGVTQFPSHSVIEKGQTVTLRCDPISGHDNLYWYRRVMGKEIKFLLHFVKESKQDESGMPNNRFLAERTGGTYSTLKVQPAELEDSGVYFCASSQTGAGNEQFFGPGTRLTVL.

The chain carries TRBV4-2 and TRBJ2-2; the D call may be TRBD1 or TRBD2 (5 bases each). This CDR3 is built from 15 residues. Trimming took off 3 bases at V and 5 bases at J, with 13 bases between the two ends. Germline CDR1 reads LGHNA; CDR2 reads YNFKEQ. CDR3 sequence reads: CASSHDRGLTGELFF. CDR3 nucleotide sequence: TGTGCCAGCAGCCACGATCGGGGCCTAACCGGGGAGCTGTTTTTT.

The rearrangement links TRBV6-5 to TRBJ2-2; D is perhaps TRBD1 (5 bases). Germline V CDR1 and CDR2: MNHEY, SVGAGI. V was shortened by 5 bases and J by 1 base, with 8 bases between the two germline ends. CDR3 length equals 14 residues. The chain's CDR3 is CASSQGQNTGELFF. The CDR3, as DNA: TGTGCCAGCAGTCAAGGACAGAACACCGGGGAGCTGTTTTTT.

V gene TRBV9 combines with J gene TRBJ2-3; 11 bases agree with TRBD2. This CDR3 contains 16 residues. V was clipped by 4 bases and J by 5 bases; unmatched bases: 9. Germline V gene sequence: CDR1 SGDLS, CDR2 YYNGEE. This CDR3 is CASSSRLAGSGDTQYF. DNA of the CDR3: TGTGCCAGCAGCTCTAGACTAGCGGGATCCGGAGATACGCAGTATTTT.

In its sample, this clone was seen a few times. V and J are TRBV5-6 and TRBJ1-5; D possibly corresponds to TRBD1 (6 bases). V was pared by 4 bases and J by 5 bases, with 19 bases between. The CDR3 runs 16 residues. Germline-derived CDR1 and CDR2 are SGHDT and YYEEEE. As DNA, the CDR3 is TGTGCCAGCAGCCCTAAGGGGGGGGCAATCGATCAGCCCCAGCATTTT. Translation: CASSPKGGAIDQPQHF.

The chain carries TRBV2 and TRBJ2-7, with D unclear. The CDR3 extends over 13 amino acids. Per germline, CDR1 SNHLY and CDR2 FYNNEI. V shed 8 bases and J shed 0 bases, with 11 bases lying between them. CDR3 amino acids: CASVSDSSYEQYF. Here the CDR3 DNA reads TGTGCCAGCGTGTCGGATAGCTCCTACGAGCAGTACTTC.

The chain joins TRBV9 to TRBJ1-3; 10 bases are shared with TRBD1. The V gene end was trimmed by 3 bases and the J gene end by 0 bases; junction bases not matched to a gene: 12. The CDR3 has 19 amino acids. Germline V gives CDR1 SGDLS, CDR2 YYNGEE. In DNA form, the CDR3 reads TGTGCCAGCAGCGAGGGACAGGGGCAGTCTACGAGCTCTGGAAACACCATATATTTT. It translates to CASSEGQGQSTSSGNTIYF.

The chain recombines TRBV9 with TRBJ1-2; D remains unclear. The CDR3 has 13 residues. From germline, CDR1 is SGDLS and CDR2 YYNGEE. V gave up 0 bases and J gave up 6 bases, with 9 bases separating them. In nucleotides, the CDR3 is TGTGCCAGCAGCGTAGGGCAGGATGATGGCTACACCTTC. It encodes CASSVGQDDGYTF.

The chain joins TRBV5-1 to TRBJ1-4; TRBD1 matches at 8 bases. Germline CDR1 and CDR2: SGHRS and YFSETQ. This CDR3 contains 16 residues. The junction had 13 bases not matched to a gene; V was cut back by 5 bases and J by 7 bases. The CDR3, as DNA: TGCGCCAGCAGTAACGCAGGAGACAGGGGTACTGAAAAACTGTTTTTT. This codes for CASSNAGDRGTEKLFF.

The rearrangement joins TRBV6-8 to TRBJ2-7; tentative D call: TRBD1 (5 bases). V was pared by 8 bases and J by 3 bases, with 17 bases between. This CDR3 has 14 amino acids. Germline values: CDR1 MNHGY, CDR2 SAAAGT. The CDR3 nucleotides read TGTGCCAGCGGCAACAGGTTTCCCAACTACGAGCAGTACTTC. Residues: CASGNRFPNYEQYF.

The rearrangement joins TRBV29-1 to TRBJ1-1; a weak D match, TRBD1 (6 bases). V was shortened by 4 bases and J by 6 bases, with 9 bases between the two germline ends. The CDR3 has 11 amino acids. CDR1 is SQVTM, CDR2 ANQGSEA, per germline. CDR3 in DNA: TGCAGCGTTGGGGGGGCCGCTGAAGCTTTCTTT. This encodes CSVGGAAEAFF. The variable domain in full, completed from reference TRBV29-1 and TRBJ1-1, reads SAVISQKPSRDICQRGTSLTIQCQVDSQVTMMFWYRQQPGQSLTLIATANQGSEATYESGFVIDKFPISRPNLTFSTLTVSNMSPEDSSIYLCSVGGAAEAFFGQGTRLTVV.

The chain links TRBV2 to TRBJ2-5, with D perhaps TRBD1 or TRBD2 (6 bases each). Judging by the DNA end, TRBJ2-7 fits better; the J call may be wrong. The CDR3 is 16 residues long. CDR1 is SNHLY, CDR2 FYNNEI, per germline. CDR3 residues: CASSENFGGPLYEQYF. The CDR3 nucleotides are TGTGCCAGCAGTGAGAACTTTGGGGGGCCCCTCTACGAGCAGTACTTC.

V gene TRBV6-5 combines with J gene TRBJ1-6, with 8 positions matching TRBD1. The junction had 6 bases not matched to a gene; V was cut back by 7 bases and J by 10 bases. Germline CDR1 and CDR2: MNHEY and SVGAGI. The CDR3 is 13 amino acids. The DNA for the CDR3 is TGTGCCAGCAACGGACAGGGAGGGTCACCCCTCCACTTT. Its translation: CASNGQGGSPLHF.

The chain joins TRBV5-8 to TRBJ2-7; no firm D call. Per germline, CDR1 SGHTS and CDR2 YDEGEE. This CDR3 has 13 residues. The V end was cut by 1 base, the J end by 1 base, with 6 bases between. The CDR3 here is CASSLTRSYEQYF. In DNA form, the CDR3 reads TGTGCCAGCAGCTTGACGAGGTCCTACGAGCAGTACTTC.

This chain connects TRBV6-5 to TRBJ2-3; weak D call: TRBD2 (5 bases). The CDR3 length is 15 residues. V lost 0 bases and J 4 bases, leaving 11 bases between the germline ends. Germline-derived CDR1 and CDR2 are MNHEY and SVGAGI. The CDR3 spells CASSYSEAAPDTQYF. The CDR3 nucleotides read TGTGCCAGCAGTTACTCGGAGGCAGCGCCAGATACGCAGTATTTT.

CDR3: CASSVGELAGDTQYF. CDR3 in DNA: TGCGCCAGCTCGGTCGGGGAACTAGCGGGGGATACGCAGTATTTT. The chain couples TRBV10-1 to TRBJ2-3; 10 bases match TRBD2. The V gene end was trimmed by 8 bases and the J gene end by 6 bases; junction bases not matched to a gene: 11. CDR3 size: 15 residues. Germline CDR1 is WNHNN and CDR2 is SYGVQD (reference sequence).

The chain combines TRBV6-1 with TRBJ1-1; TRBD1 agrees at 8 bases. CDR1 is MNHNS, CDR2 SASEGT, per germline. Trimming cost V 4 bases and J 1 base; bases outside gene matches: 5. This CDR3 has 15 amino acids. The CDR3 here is CASSGGGQENTEAFF. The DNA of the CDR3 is TGTGCCAGCAGTGGAGGGGGACAGGAGAACACTGAAGCTTTCTTT.

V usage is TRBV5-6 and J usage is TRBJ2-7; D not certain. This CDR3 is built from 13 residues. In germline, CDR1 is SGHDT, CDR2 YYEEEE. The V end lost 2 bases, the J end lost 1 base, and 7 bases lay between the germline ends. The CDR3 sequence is CASSFVGSYEQYF. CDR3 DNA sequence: TGTGCCAGCAGCTTTGTCGGATCCTACGAGCAGTACTTC. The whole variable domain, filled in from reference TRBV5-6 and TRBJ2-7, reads DAGVTQSPTHLIKTRGQQVTLRCSPKSGHDTVSWYQQALGQGPQFIFQYYEEEERQRGNFPDRFSGHQFPNYSSELNVNALLLGDSALYLCASSFVGSYEQYFGPGTRLTVT.

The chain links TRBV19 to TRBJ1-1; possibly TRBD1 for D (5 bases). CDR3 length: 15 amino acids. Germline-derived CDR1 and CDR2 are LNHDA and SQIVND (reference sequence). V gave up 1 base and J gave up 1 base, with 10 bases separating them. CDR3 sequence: CASSIAQVENTEAFF. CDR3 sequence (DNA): TGTGCCAGTAGTATAGCACAGGTCGAGAACACTGAAGCTTTCTTT.

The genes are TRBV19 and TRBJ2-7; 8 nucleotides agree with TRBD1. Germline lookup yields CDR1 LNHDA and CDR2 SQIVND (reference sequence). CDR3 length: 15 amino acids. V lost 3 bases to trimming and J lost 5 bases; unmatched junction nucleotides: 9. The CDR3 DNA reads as TGTGCCAGTAGTATGTCCGGCAGGGGGCTCGACGAGCAGTACTTC. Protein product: CASSMSGRGLDEQYF.

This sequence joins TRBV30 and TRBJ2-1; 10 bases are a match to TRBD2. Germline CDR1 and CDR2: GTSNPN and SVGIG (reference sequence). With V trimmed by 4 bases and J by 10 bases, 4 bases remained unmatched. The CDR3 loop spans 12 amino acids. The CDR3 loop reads CAWTGLASEQFF. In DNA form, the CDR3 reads TGTGCCTGGACGGGACTAGCGTCCGAGCAGTTCTTC.